This T cell receptor (beta chain) came from a study of shared clonotypes between healthy human individuals. Study-wide results and caveats: Among donors, the sharing of clonotypes was expected to be influenced by sequencing depth.

Losses at the gene ends were 2 bases for V and 5 bases for J; bases not matched to a gene: 7. This CDR3 region has 14 residues. The germline CDR1 and CDR2 sequences are GTSNPN and SVGIG (reference sequence). Turning to this clone: Its antigen is unidentified.

The assay was run at deep level. Authors' analysis steps: There were no quality scores in the junction-only immunoSEQ sequences, so filtering differed. Sequencing used immunoSEQ multiplex PCR; TCRdb keeps in-frame clones, though not all of them. V, J and clone size derive from that table, while D and trimming were established from the DNA sequence. The sample shows about 470,000 clones, about four fifths of them seen only once. This sequence originates from a woman aged 40 to 55 in good health. Some clones in this sample may be carry-over from other donors' samples. The source material was PBMCs. The J gene is TRBJ2-5, the V gene TRBV30; 8 positions agree with TRBD2. CDR3 residues: CAWSPGGGRETQYF. CDR3 DNA: TGTGCCTGGAGTCCGGGAGGGGGTAGGGAGACCCAGTACTTC.